The rows below give T cell receptor beta chains drawn from one sample of a study of T cells in Graves' hyperthyroidism and ophthalmopathy. Using its own MiXCR run on the multiplex PCR reads, TCRdb lists one record per CDR3 protein. The table lists under 350,000 distinct CDR3 sequences, around 23% of them singletons. Sequencing was done on a sample of blood. The receptors were sampled from a woman aged 45-65 years with Graves' hyperthyroidism. Each CDR3 is given with its conserved first and last residue. D genes are given only for firm matches. Some rows have no size entry. The others give once, few or many, or a class for an expanded clone.

v_gene: TRBV5-1; j_gene: TRBJ2-6; d_gene: .; abundance: .; CDR3nt: TGCGCCAGCAGCTTGGCCGGGGAATCTGGGGCCAACGTCCTGACTTTC; CDR3aa: CASSLAGESGANVLTF
v_gene: TRBV19; j_gene: TRBJ1-1; d_gene: .; abundance: few; CDR3nt: TGTGCCAGTAGCACCTATAGGAACACTGAAGCTTTCTTT; CDR3aa: CASSTYRNTEAFF
v_gene: TRBV5-1; j_gene: TRBJ2-1; d_gene: TRBD1; abundance: many; CDR3nt: TGCGCCAGCAGCTTGGTAACACAGGGGGCGAATGAGCAGTTCTTC; CDR3aa: CASSLVTQGANEQFF
v_gene: TRBV30; j_gene: TRBJ2-1; d_gene: TRBD2; abundance: .; CDR3nt: TGTGCCTGGGATACTAGCGGGTTTTACAATGAGCAGTTCTTC; CDR3aa: CAWDTSGFYNEQFF
v_gene: TRBV20-1; j_gene: TRBJ1-2; d_gene: .; abundance: many; CDR3nt: TGCAGCCAAAGGGGAGGCTATGGCTACACCTTC; CDR3aa: CSQRGGYGYTF
v_gene: TRBV2; j_gene: TRBJ2-2; d_gene: .; abundance: many; CDR3nt: TGTGCCAGCAGTGAACAAGCGGGCGCGAACACCGGGGAGCTGTTTTTT; CDR3aa: CASSEQAGANTGELFF
v_gene: TRBV19; j_gene: TRBJ2-1; d_gene: TRBD2; abundance: many; CDR3nt: TGTGCCAGTAGTCCCGGGATCAATCTAGCGGGAGGTTACAATGAGCAGTTCTTC; CDR3aa: CASSPGINLAGGYNEQFF
v_gene: TRBV7-2; j_gene: TRBJ1-1; d_gene: .; abundance: many; CDR3nt: TGTGCCAGCACCCCCAACGGGAGAATTGAAGCTTTCTTT; CDR3aa: CASTPNGRIEAFF
v_gene: TRBV11-2; j_gene: TRBJ2-1; d_gene: TRBD2; abundance: many; CDR3nt: TGTGCCAGCAGCTCGGTAGCGGGAGCAGGAACGAATGAGCAGTTCTTC; CDR3aa: CASSSVAGAGTNEQFF
v_gene: TRBV20-1; j_gene: TRBJ2-7; d_gene: TRBD2; abundance: many; CDR3nt: TGCAGTGCTAGAGATCATGTAGCGGGAGGTTACGAGCAGTACTTC; CDR3aa: CSARDHVAGGYEQYF
v_gene: TRBV3-1; j_gene: TRBJ1-2; d_gene: .; abundance: many; CDR3nt: TGTGCCAGCAGCCAAGAGACAGGATCATTATATGGCTACACCTTC; CDR3aa: CASSQETGSLYGYTF
v_gene: TRBV3-1; j_gene: TRBJ1-1; d_gene: TRBD1; abundance: many; CDR3nt: TGTGCCAGCAGCCCGACGGACAGGGTATTGGGAAACACTGAAGCTTTCTTT; CDR3aa: CASSPTDRVLGNTEAFF
v_gene: TRBV5-1; j_gene: TRBJ2-1; d_gene: TRBD2; abundance: few; CDR3nt: TGCGCCAGCAGACCCCTTGCGGGAGAATCGTTGGAACAGTTCTTC; CDR3aa: CASRPLAGESLEQFF
v_gene: TRBV5-1; j_gene: TRBJ2-3; d_gene: TRBD2; abundance: many; CDR3nt: TGCGCCAGCAGCCCACCGGGACTATCCACAGATACGCAGTATTTT; CDR3aa: CASSPPGLSTDTQYF
v_gene: TRBV27; j_gene: TRBJ2-4; d_gene: .; abundance: many; CDR3nt: TGTGCCAGCAGTTTGGAGAACATTCAGTACTTC; CDR3aa: CASSLENIQYF
v_gene: TRBV6-1; j_gene: TRBJ1-2; d_gene: TRBD1; abundance: few; CDR3nt: TGTGCCAGCGCTTTAGGACAGGACTCTAACTACACCTTC; CDR3aa: CASALGQDSNYTF
v_gene: TRBV12-3/TRBV12-4; j_gene: TRBJ2-5; d_gene: TRBD1; abundance: .; CDR3nt: TGTGCCAGCAGTTCCACCAACCCCGGGACAGACCAAGAGACCCAGTACTTC; CDR3aa: CASSSTNPGTDQETQYF
v_gene: TRBV6-1; j_gene: TRBJ2-7; d_gene: TRBD1; abundance: .; CDR3nt: TGTGCCAGGAGAGAACCAGGGGGCGGGCAGTACTTC; CDR3aa: CARREPGGGQYF
v_gene: TRBV20-1; j_gene: TRBJ2-7; d_gene: .; abundance: many; CDR3nt: TGCAGTGCTAAGTACCTGAGCTCCTACGAGCAGTACTTC; CDR3aa: CSAKYLSSYEQYF
v_gene: TRBV7-8; j_gene: TRBJ2-7; d_gene: TRBD2; abundance: .; CDR3nt: TGTGCCAGCAGCTTAGCGTCCCCTAGCGGGAGGGCCTACGAGCAGTACTTC; CDR3aa: CASSLASPSGRAYEQYF
v_gene: TRBV30; j_gene: TRBJ2-3; d_gene: .; abundance: many; CDR3nt: TGTGCCTGGGCGACCAACACAGATACGCAGTATTTT; CDR3aa: CAWATNTDTQYF
v_gene: TRBV11-2; j_gene: TRBJ2-1; d_gene: .; abundance: many; CDR3nt: TGTGCCAGCGGACACCACAATGAGCAGTTCTTC; CDR3aa: CASGHHNEQFF
v_gene: TRBV10-3; j_gene: TRBJ2-7; d_gene: TRBD2; abundance: .; CDR3nt: TGTGCCATCAGTGAGTCAGGGCTAGCGGGTGGCTACGAGCAGTACTTC; CDR3aa: CAISESGLAGGYEQYF
v_gene: TRBV6-2/TRBV6-3; j_gene: TRBJ2-1; d_gene: TRBD1; abundance: .; CDR3nt: TGTGCCAGCAGTTACTCAGGGGGCGGTTATTACAATGAGCAGTTCTTC; CDR3aa: CASSYSGGGYYNEQFF
v_gene: TRBV7-8; j_gene: TRBJ2-1; d_gene: TRBD2; abundance: .; CDR3nt: TGTGCCAGCAGCTTAGAAGCTAGCGGGAGGGCCCTTGAGCAGTTCTTC; CDR3aa: CASSLEASGRALEQFF
v_gene: TRBV28; j_gene: TRBJ2-7; d_gene: .; abundance: many; CDR3nt: TGTGCCAGCAGCTGGGACGTTGCCTACGGGCAGTACTTC; CDR3aa: CASSWDVAYGQYF
v_gene: TRBV7-9; j_gene: TRBJ2-3; d_gene: TRBD2; abundance: few; CDR3nt: TGTGCCAGCTTCAAGAGGTCTAGCGGGAGGACAGATACGCAGTATTTT; CDR3aa: CASFKRSSGRTDTQYF
v_gene: TRBV5-5; j_gene: TRBJ2-3; d_gene: .; abundance: many; CDR3nt: TGTGCCAGCAGCTGGGGAGGCACTAGCACAGATACGCAGTATTTT; CDR3aa: CASSWGGTSTDTQYF
v_gene: TRBV11-2; j_gene: TRBJ1-2; d_gene: TRBD1; abundance: many; CDR3nt: TGTGCCAGCACCCTCGGACAGGGCTATGGCTACACCTTC; CDR3aa: CASTLGQGYGYTF
v_gene: TRBV6-9; j_gene: TRBJ1-5; d_gene: .; abundance: .; CDR3nt: TGTGCCAGCAGTTTTGACTTTAATCAGCCCCAGCATTTT; CDR3aa: CASSFDFNQPQHF
v_gene: TRBV28; j_gene: TRBJ2-3; d_gene: TRBD2; abundance: few; CDR3nt: TGTGCCAGCAGAGGTAGCGGGAGAGTTAGCACAGATACGCAGTATTTT; CDR3aa: CASRGSGRVSTDTQYF
v_gene: TRBV13; j_gene: TRBJ2-5; d_gene: TRBD2; abundance: many; CDR3nt: TGTGCCAGCAGCTCCAAGACTAGCGGGGAACGTGAGACCCAGTACTTC; CDR3aa: CASSSKTSGERETQYF
v_gene: TRBV27; j_gene: TRBJ1-1; d_gene: .; abundance: .; CDR3nt: TGTGCCAGCAGTTTACAGGGAGTAGCAATGAACACTGAAGCTTTCTTT; CDR3aa: CASSLQGVAMNTEAFF
v_gene: TRBV3-1; j_gene: TRBJ1-1; d_gene: TRBD1; abundance: many; CDR3nt: TGTGCCAGCAGCCATTCGACAGGGCAAAACACTGAAGCTTTCTTT; CDR3aa: CASSHSTGQNTEAFF
v_gene: TRBV28; j_gene: TRBJ1-6; d_gene: .; abundance: .; CDR3nt: TGTGCCAGCAGAGGAGGCAATTCACCCCTCCACTTT; CDR3aa: CASRGGNSPLHF
v_gene: TRBV10-2; j_gene: TRBJ2-1; d_gene: .; abundance: .; CDR3nt: TGCGCCAGCAGAGGACTTCTCTCCTACAATGAGCAGTTCTTC; CDR3aa: CASRGLLSYNEQFF
v_gene: TRBV24-1; j_gene: TRBJ2-1; d_gene: .; abundance: .; CDR3nt: TGTGCCACCAGTGACCGGACTATCATTGAGCAGTTCTTC; CDR3aa: CATSDRTIIEQFF
v_gene: TRBV29-1; j_gene: TRBJ2-7; d_gene: .; abundance: once; CDR3nt: TGCAGCGTTGAGCGGGCGGGCACCTACGAGCAGTACTTC; CDR3aa: CSVERAGTYEQYF
v_gene: TRBV6-2/TRBV6-3; j_gene: TRBJ1-1; d_gene: .; abundance: once; CDR3nt: TGTGCCAGCACTCTGGGACAGAACACTGAAGCTTTCTTT; CDR3aa: CASTLGQNTEAFF
v_gene: TRBV24-1; j_gene: TRBJ2-7; d_gene: TRBD1; abundance: many; CDR3nt: TGTGCCACCACCCGACAGGGGGGCTCCTACGAGCAGTACTTC; CDR3aa: CATTRQGGSYEQYF
v_gene: TRBV5-4; j_gene: TRBJ2-2; d_gene: .; abundance: few; CDR3nt: TGTGCCAGCAGCCCTGGTCTGGGGATCACCGGGGAGCTGTTTTTT; CDR3aa: CASSPGLGITGELFF
v_gene: TRBV6-2/TRBV6-3; j_gene: TRBJ1-5; d_gene: TRBD1; abundance: many; CDR3nt: TGTGCCAGCAGTTACCCCCTCGGAGGGACAGGGGAAGTTCATCAGCCCCAGCATTTT; CDR3aa: CASSYPLGGTGEVHQPQHF
v_gene: TRBV5-1; j_gene: TRBJ1-1; d_gene: .; abundance: many; CDR3nt: TGCGCCAGCAGTCCTCGGCAGGGGAGGGATACTGAAGCTTTCTTT; CDR3aa: CASSPRQGRDTEAFF
v_gene: TRBV15; j_gene: TRBJ1-5; d_gene: TRBD1; abundance: many; CDR3nt: TGTGCCACGGGGGGACAGAACAATCAGCCCCAGCATTTT; CDR3aa: CATGGQNNQPQHF
v_gene: TRBV2; j_gene: TRBJ2-3; d_gene: .; abundance: once; CDR3nt: TGTGCCAGCAGGGAGGGGACTAGCACAGATACGCAGTATTTT; CDR3aa: CASREGTSTDTQYF
v_gene: TRBV3-1; j_gene: TRBJ1-2; d_gene: .; abundance: .; CDR3nt: TGTGCCAGCAGCCAAACCGGGTGGGATGGATATGGCTACACCTTC; CDR3aa: CASSQTGWDGYGYTF
v_gene: TRBV10-3; j_gene: TRBJ1-1; d_gene: .; abundance: .; CDR3nt: TGTGCCATCAGTCCCGAGACCCAGACTGATGAGGCTTTCTTT; CDR3aa: CAISPETQTDEAFF
v_gene: TRBV6-2/TRBV6-3; j_gene: TRBJ1-2; d_gene: .; abundance: many; CDR3nt: TGTGCCAGCAGTCCCCCCCGCGCTGGCTACACCTTC; CDR3aa: CASSPPRAGYTF
v_gene: TRBV10-1; j_gene: TRBJ2-7; d_gene: .; abundance: many; CDR3nt: TGCGCCAGCAGTGAGTCGAGCTCAGGGGCAGGTGAGCAGTACTTC; CDR3aa: CASSESSSGAGEQYF